This T cell receptor beta chain was recovered during a study of T cell responses to AZD1222 COVID-19 vaccine. Here immunoSEQ multiplex PCR was the method, and the copy in TCRdb shows in-frame clones only, minus some. The sample comprises tens of thousands of clones, around three quarters of which are singletons, and about 3.6% rests with the top ten. With regard to this clone: Its matching antigen is unknown.

Trimming cost V 0 bases and J 2 bases, with 17 bases left between them. This CDR3 region has 17 residues. In germline, CDR1 is SGHKS, CDR2 YYEKEE (reference sequence). Study-wide results and limits: Unmutated regions of variants are reportedly targeted by nearly half of spike-specific TCRs. Baseline seropositives among AZD1222 recipients totaled only six or seven. The donor group comprised mostly white British people and more females; the analysis possibly underestimated clonal diversity. Across spike, vaccine-associated CD4 TCRs were found, dominant at 160-218 and 743-854.

Here the sequenced sample was peripheral blood, taken on day 0 of AZD1222 vaccination. This receptor was taken from an adult in good health. The chain employs TRBV5-5 and TRBJ1-2; D may be TRBD1 (5 bases). CDR3 residues: CASSLAQGAQGNYGYTF. Written as DNA, the CDR3 is TGTGCCAGCAGCTTGGCCCAGGGTGCCCAAGGCAACTATGGCTACACCTTC.